This paragraph reports one TCR beta chain. This clone is a singleton in its sample. There is no known antigen for this receptor. Within one base of it there is no much larger clone, and no base qualities were kept. The germline V gene gives CDR1 as SGHTA and CDR2 as FQGNSA. The CDR3 contains 15 residues, cysteine and phenylalanine counted. Only the CDR3 part of the read is kept: 45 bases, read in frame from the first base. The junction shows trimming of 2 bases on V and 4 bases on J, plus 14 bases between the germline ends. The data are from a study of blood T cell repertoires in COVID-19 (TCRdb year 2020). A note on the overall study: Collaborator samples came from the United States, Italy and Spain and covered acute and convalescent phases of COVID-19. Subjects who had been exposed to COVID-19, were actively infected with it, or had recovered from it provided the deeply sampled blood TCRbeta repertoires that made up the dataset. The sample metadata nearly always contained a de-identified subject ID, COVID-19 status, age in years and sex. The prospective study material was composed of cDNA or gDNA derived from T cells, B-cell-depleted T cells, or PBMCs. The repertoires were released in a freely available public database intended as a resource for research on the immune response to SARS-CoV-2. Where available, HLA class I and class II types were obtained from metadata supplied by the sample provider rather than from assay-based typing. The samples were drawn from the first 160 participants of the ongoing ImmuneRACE study and from 1,254 subjects provided by 6 global collaborators. The paper's findings and limits, for the study overall: Clinical and demographic metadata were provided uncurated, with the amount varying by source and participant.

Enrolling through a virtual design, the prospective study's participants ranged in age from roughly 18 to 89 years and lived across 24 United States geographic areas. Cohort assignment in the prospective study relied on participant-reported clinical history from a screening survey and a study questionnaire. Exposed participants had been in contact with someone with a PCR-confirmed or clinician-diagnosed COVID-19 case within 2 weeks of study entry. Mobile phlebotomists in the prospective study collected whole blood, serum and a nasopharyngeal or oropharyngeal swab from every participant. Over a roughly 2-month period, participants in the prospective study had the option of providing additional blood draws and questionnaires. Before DNA extraction, prospective study blood samples were shipped either frozen or at room temperature. TCRbeta CDR3 regions were amplified from genomic DNA using the immunoSEQ Assay, a bias-controlled multiplex PCR. Under the source paper's analysis protocol: Within the assay, amplification of reference gene primers was used to estimate how many nucleated cells each sample contained. To quantify the absolute abundance of each unique TCRbeta CDR3 rearrangement, sequence reads were collapsed and filtered. For each sample, productive Simpson clonality was calculated as the square root of Simpson's diversity index across productive rearrangements. TCRdb re-hosts the immuneACCESS table, in-frame sequences only. Its copies lack some clones; in the studies checked, an unresolved V gene accounts for under half of them, and the cause for the rest is not known. V and J calls and clone size are those listed in that table; D and trimming were worked out from the DNA. This sample gives 300,000 to 400,000 clones in total; 90% of them show up just once. The ten largest clones capture around 3.9% of the sample.

This receptor was identified in a woman aged 30 to 39 who had been exposed to COVID-19. Specimen: PBMCs or T cells enriched from blood (not recorded which). The sequence is built from TRBV7-2 and TRBJ1-2; no D gene can be assigned with confidence. The CDR3 corresponds to CASSLKPGAPYGYTF. The DNA sequence reads TGTGCCAGCAGCTTAAAGCCAGGCGCCCCCTATGGCTACACCTTC.